These T cell receptor beta chains were read from a single sample in a study of blood T cell repertoires in COVID-19. TCRdb's copy holds only in-frame clones and misses some; the assay was immunoSEQ multiplex PCR. This repertoire shows about 59,000 clones, approximately 81% found once; its top ten account for approximately 30%. Sequencing input: peripheral blood. These receptors were obtained from a woman older than 75 with active or convalescent COVID-19. CDR3s include the opening cysteine and the closing phenylalanine or tryptophan. The D gene is left open where the match is weak. The listing skips clone size in some rows; elsewhere it reads once, few, many or a size class.

v_gene: TRBV7-2; j_gene: TRBJ2-1; abundance: .; d_gene: TRBD2; CDR3aa: CASSLGTSASSYNEQFF; CDR3nt: TGTGCCAGCAGCTTAGGAACTAGCGCGAGCTCCTACAATGAGCAGTTCTTC
v_gene: TRBV10-2; j_gene: TRBJ1-1; abundance: once; d_gene: .; CDR3aa: CASRMPGLNTEAFF; CDR3nt: TGCGCCAGCAGGATGCCAGGGTTGAACACTGAAGCTTTCTTT
v_gene: TRBV11-2; j_gene: TRBJ2-5; abundance: .; d_gene: .; CDR3aa: CASSLGAGSQETQYF; CDR3nt: TGTGCCAGCAGCTTAGGGGCGGGGTCCCAAGAGACCCAGTACTTC
v_gene: TRBV28; j_gene: TRBJ1-2; abundance: .; d_gene: .; CDR3aa: CASSRTDNNGGYTF; CDR3nt: TGTGCCAGCAGTCGGACAGACAATAACGGTGGCTACACCTTC
v_gene: TRBV11-3; j_gene: TRBJ2-7; abundance: .; d_gene: TRBD2; CDR3aa: CASSLDKRAGGPYEQYF; CDR3nt: TGTGCCAGCAGCTTAGATAAAAGGGCGGGGGGACCCTACGAGCAGTACTTC
v_gene: TRBV12-3/TRBV12-4; j_gene: TRBJ2-1; abundance: few; d_gene: .; CDR3aa: CASRSVNEQFF; CDR3nt: TGTGCCAGCAGATCCGTCAATGAGCAGTTCTTC
v_gene: TRBV21-1; j_gene: TRBJ2-6; abundance: few; d_gene: .; CDR3aa: CASSSRDSPLFSGANVLTF; CDR3nt: TGTGCCAGCAGCTCCCGGGACAGCCCACTATTTTCTGGGGCCAACGTCCTGACTTTC
v_gene: TRBV5-1; j_gene: TRBJ1-4; abundance: .; d_gene: .; CDR3aa: CASSSGLATNEKLFF; CDR3nt: TGCGCCAGCAGCTCCGGACTCGCAACTAATGAAAAACTGTTTTTT
v_gene: TRBV5-8; j_gene: TRBJ1-4; abundance: .; d_gene: .; CDR3aa: CASSLGRLESEKLFF; CDR3nt: TGTGCCAGCAGCTTGGGTCGGTTGGAGTCGGAAAAACTGTTTTTT
v_gene: TRBV3-1/TRBV3-2; j_gene: TRBJ1-1; abundance: .; d_gene: TRBD1; CDR3aa: CASSTRGRGEAFF; CDR3nt: TGTGCCAGCAGCACAAGGGGGCGCGGTGAAGCTTTCTTT
v_gene: TRBV19; j_gene: TRBJ1-4; abundance: .; d_gene: TRBD1; CDR3aa: CASSNRGGSEKLFF; CDR3nt: TGTGCCAGTAGTAACAGGGGAGGTAGTGAAAAACTGTTTTTT
v_gene: TRBV10-3; j_gene: TRBJ1-5; abundance: .; d_gene: .; CDR3aa: CAISESDQPQHF; CDR3nt: TGTGCCATCAGTGAATCAGATCAGCCCCAGCATTTT
v_gene: TRBV6-5; j_gene: TRBJ2-7; abundance: .; d_gene: TRBD2; CDR3aa: CASSRAGPRAYEQYF; CDR3nt: TGTGCCAGCAGCCGAGCGGGACCTAGGGCCTACGAGCAGTACTTC
v_gene: TRBV11-2; j_gene: TRBJ1-1; abundance: .; d_gene: TRBD1; CDR3aa: CASSPFTGGDTEAFF; CDR3nt: TGTGCCAGCAGCCCCTTTACAGGGGGAGACACTGAAGCTTTCTTT
v_gene: TRBV11-2; j_gene: TRBJ2-1; abundance: once; d_gene: .; CDR3aa: CASSSLAVEQFF; CDR3nt: TGTGCCAGCAGCTCCTTAGCAGTTGAGCAGTTCTTC
v_gene: TRBV6-5; j_gene: TRBJ1-6; abundance: .; d_gene: .; CDR3aa: CASSYGRGSPLHF; CDR3nt: TGTGCCAGCAGTTACGGACGGGGTTCACCCCTCCACTTT
v_gene: TRBV6-5; j_gene: TRBJ1-2; abundance: .; d_gene: TRBD1; CDR3aa: CASSPGTVSYGYTF; CDR3nt: TGTGCCAGCAGTCCCGGGACAGTATCCTATGGCTACACCTTC
v_gene: TRBV3-1/TRBV3-2; j_gene: TRBJ1-5; abundance: .; d_gene: .; CDR3aa: CASSQGTESNQPQHF; CDR3nt: TGTGCCAGCAGCCAAGGGACAGAATCCAATCAGCCCCAGCATTTT
v_gene: TRBV7-9; j_gene: TRBJ2-5; abundance: many; d_gene: TRBD2; CDR3aa: CPSLGTRGGPRHGETQYF; CDR3nt: TGTCCCAGCTTGGGGACTCGGGGGGGCCCCCGCCACGGAGAGACCCAGTACTTC
v_gene: TRBV7-8; j_gene: TRBJ1-2; abundance: .; d_gene: TRBD1; CDR3aa: CASSSEIPRTGGNYGYTF; CDR3nt: TGTGCCAGCAGCTCTGAGATACCTAGGACAGGGGGGAACTATGGCTACACCTTC
v_gene: TRBV5-1; j_gene: TRBJ1-2; abundance: .; d_gene: .; CDR3aa: CASSLDRASVYGYTF; CDR3nt: TGCGCCAGCAGCTTGGACAGGGCCTCTGTCTATGGCTACACCTTC
v_gene: TRBV18; j_gene: TRBJ1-5; abundance: .; d_gene: .; CDR3aa: CASSPLQGNQPQHF; CDR3nt: TGTGCCAGCTCACCACTGCAGGGGAATCAGCCCCAGCATTTT